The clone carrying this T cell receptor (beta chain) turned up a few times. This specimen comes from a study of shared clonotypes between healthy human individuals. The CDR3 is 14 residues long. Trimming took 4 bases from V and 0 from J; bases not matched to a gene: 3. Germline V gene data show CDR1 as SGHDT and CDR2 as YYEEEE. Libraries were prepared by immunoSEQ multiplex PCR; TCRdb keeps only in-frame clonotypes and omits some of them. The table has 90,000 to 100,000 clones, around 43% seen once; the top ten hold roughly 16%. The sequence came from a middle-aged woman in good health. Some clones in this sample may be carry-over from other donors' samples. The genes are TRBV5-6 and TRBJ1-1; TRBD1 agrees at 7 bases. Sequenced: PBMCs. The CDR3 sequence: CASSETGMNTEAFF. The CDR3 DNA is TGTGCCAGCAGCGAGACAGGGATGAACACTGAAGCTTTCTTT.